These 23 T cell receptor beta chains came from one sample sequenced in a study of persistence of HIV-infected CD4 T cells. This nonspecific control used anti-CD3/anti-CD28 bead stimulation of CD4+ T cells. Responding CD4+ T cells were sorted by upregulation of both CD40 ligand and CD69. The libraries were made with immunoSEQ version 4 in survey mode. Method: immunoSEQ multiplex PCR; TCRdb's copy keeps in-frame clones and lacks some. Found here are over 35,000 clones, more than 85% of them singletons; the top ten hold about 1.7%. These receptors are not linked to any known antigen. Sequencing used CD4+ T cells sorted from PBMCs after roughly 18-hour stimulation, obtained from a patient who received antiretroviral therapy. These receptors originate from an adult man with HIV who was CMV-seropositive.

This clone was counted a single time. The rearrangement joins TRBV27 to TRBJ2-5; 7 bases fit TRBD2. The CDR3 spans 15 residues. Germline lookup yields CDR1 MNHEY and CDR2 SMNVEV (reference sequence). Germline trimming cut 5 bases from V and 5 bases from J; bases unmatched to any gene: 11. For the CDR3, the DNA is TGTGCCAGCAGTCGGGTGTTAGCGGGTAGGGAGACCCAGTACTTC. Amino acids: CASSRVLAGRETQYF.

The chain uses TRBV28 and TRBJ2-4; 10 nucleotides line up with TRBD2. V trimming: 5 bases; J trimming: 0 bases; junction bases outside the gene matches: 10. The CDR3 length is 18 residues. Germline V gene lookup returns CDR1 MDHEN and CDR2 SYDVKM. The CDR3 DNA is TGTGCCAGCAGTGATACCAGCGGGGGGGCCAGAGCCAAAAACATTCAGTACTTC. This sequence encodes CASSDTSGGARAKNIQYF.

This chain connects TRBV7-9 to TRBJ2-2; weak D call: TRBD2 (5 bases). Between the trimmed V and J ends, which lost 3 bases and 4 bases, there was a span of 12 bases. The CDR3 is 15 residues long. Germline values: CDR1 SEHNR, CDR2 FQNEAQ (reference sequence). The CDR3 here is CASSLAGVGTGELFF. CDR3 nucleotides: TGTGCCAGCAGCTTGGCCGGGGTGGGCACCGGGGAGCTGTTTTTT.

The rearrangement uses TRBV28 and TRBJ1-6; no firm D call. V was clipped by 4 bases and J by 16 bases, with 17 bases between them. Germline CDR1 and CDR2: MDHEN and SYDVKM. This CDR3 has 13 residues. In DNA form, the CDR3 reads TGTGCCAGCAGTTCCCCTACCTTGGTCCCGCTCCACTTT. Protein sequence: CASSSPTLVPLHF.

The J gene is TRBJ2-3, the V gene TRBV19, with 8 bases identical to TRBD2. The CDR3 contains 14 residues. V was pared by 3 bases and J by 10 bases, with 9 bases of the junction left unmatched. Germline values: CDR1 LNHDA, CDR2 SQIVND (reference sequence). CDR3 residues: CASSITGGNRAQYF. Here the CDR3 DNA reads TGTGCCAGTAGTATTACGGGGGGGAATAGGGCGCAGTATTTT.

The V call is TRBV29-1, the J call TRBJ1-5; 9 bases agree with TRBD1. The V gene's germline CDR1 is SQVTM and CDR2 ANQGSEA. CDR3 length: 13 amino acids. Trimming removed 6 bases from V and 2 bases from J; junction bases left unmatched: 2. The CDR3 DNA reads as TGCAGCGTACAGGGGGCGCGCAATCAGCCCCAGCATTTT. Protein sequence: CSVQGARNQPQHF.

V and J are TRBV5-1 and TRBJ2-3; weak D call: TRBD2 (6 bases). This CDR3 is 19 amino acids long. CDR1 and CDR2 from the germline V gene are SGHRS and YFSETQ. The ends were cut back, 0 bases at V and 7 bases at J, with 27 bases in the middle. The DNA of the CDR3 is TGCGCCAGCAGCTTGGGACGGATCCCCGGGACTGGTGAGATTTATACGCAGTATTTT. Translated: CASSLGRIPGTGEIYTQYF.

This clone was observed a single time. The chain is built from TRBV5-1 and TRBJ1-1; D may be TRBD1 (6 bases). Trimming cost V 4 bases and J 3 bases, with 16 bases left between them. This CDR3 contains 15 residues. From germline, CDR1 is SGHRS and CDR2 YFSETQ. The chain's CDR3 is CASSGSGEVDTEAFF. CDR3 bases: TGCGCCAGCAGCGGATCAGGGGAGGTGGACACTGAAGCTTTCTTT.

The chain joins TRBV19 to TRBJ2-3; 10 bases are a match to TRBD2. CDR1 and CDR2 (germline): LNHDA, SQIVND (reference sequence). With V trimmed by 5 bases and J by 4 bases, 9 bases remained unmatched. This CDR3 region has 16 residues. CDR3 loop: CASSARPGLAPDTQYF. DNA of the CDR3: TGTGCCAGTAGTGCCAGACCGGGACTAGCGCCAGATACGCAGTATTTT.

This chain links TRBV5-4 with TRBJ2-1; 9 bases match TRBD1. Trimming removed 2 bases from V and 6 bases from J; junction bases left unmatched: 6. This CDR3 is built from 15 residues. Germline CDR1 SGHNT, CDR2 YYREEE (reference sequence). The CDR3 region is CASSFSGTGFNEQFF. The CDR3 region has the DNA TGTGCCAGCAGCTTCTCCGGGACAGGGTTCAATGAGCAGTTCTTC. The variable domain in full, completed from reference TRBV5-4 and TRBJ2-1, reads ETGVTQSPTHLIKTRGQQVTLRCSSQSGHNTVSWYQQALGQGPQFIFQYYREEENGRGNFPPRFSGLQFPNYSSELNVNALELDDSALYLCASSFSGTGFNEQFFGPGTRLTVL.

The genes are TRBV7-3 and TRBJ2-3; the D gene is possibly TRBD2 (6 bases). The CDR3 is 16 residues long. CDR1 is SGHTA, CDR2 FQGTGA, per germline. V shed 5 bases and J shed 6 bases, with 21 bases lying between them. CDR3 nucleotide sequence: TGTGCCAGCAGCCCTTATGCCGGGGGTACAGGCGATACGCAGTATTTT. Translated: CASSPYAGGTGDTQYF.

The rearrangement uses TRBV30 and TRBJ1-2; D call uncertain. Between the trimmed V and J ends, which lost 2 bases and 1 base, there was a span of 20 bases. From germline, CDR1 is GTSNPN and CDR2 SVGIG (reference sequence). The CDR3 totals 17 residues. The CDR3 is CAWSIWQREVSNYGYTF. The CDR3 region has the DNA TGTGCCTGGAGTATCTGGCAGCGGGAAGTCAGTAACTATGGCTACACCTTC.

The V gene is TRBV5-4, the J gene TRBJ1-5; possibly TRBD1 for D (5 bases). Germline-derived CDR1 and CDR2 are SGHNT and YYREEE (reference sequence). This CDR3 is built from 17 residues. V was cut by 0 bases and J by 3 bases, with 16 bases left in between. The CDR3 reads CASSLGDGGRNNQPQHF. The CDR3 nucleotides read TGTGCCAGCAGCTTGGGGGACGGGGGGAGGAACAATCAGCCCCAGCATTTT.

The chain combines TRBV28 with TRBJ1-2, with D tentatively TRBD1 (6 bases). The CDR3 spans 16 residues. V lost 6 bases, J lost 2 bases, and 19 bases lay in between. Germline V gene data show CDR1 as MDHEN and CDR2 as SYDVKM. CDR3 nucleotides: TGTGCCAGCAGCCCCTTCGGGGGGGCAGCGAACTATGGCTACACCTTC. This codes for CASSPFGGAANYGYTF.

About this clone: The sample carries other DNA sequences with the same CDR3. This sequence joins TRBV2 and TRBJ1-2, with D uncertain. Germline V gives CDR1 SNHLY, CDR2 FYNNEI. The CDR3 loop spans 17 amino acids. The ends were cut back, 0 bases at V and 0 bases at J, with 14 bases in the middle. The CDR3 reads CASSEARSAGTNYGYTF. The CDR3 region has the DNA TGTGCCAGCAGTGAAGCGCGGTCTGCCGGTACTAACTATGGCTACACCTTC. The variable domain in full, completed from reference TRBV2 and TRBJ1-2, reads EPEVTQTPSHQVTQMGQEVILRCVPISNHLYFYWYRQILGQKVEFLVSFYNNEISEKSEIFDDQFSVERPDGSNFTLKIRSTKLEDSAMYFCASSEARSAGTNYGYTFGSGTRLTVV.

V gene TRBV11-3 combines with J gene TRBJ2-7, with D perhaps matching TRBD1 or TRBD2 (5 bases each). The germline V gene has CDR1 SGHNT and CDR2 YENEEA. This CDR3 contains 17 residues. The V and J ends lost 5 bases and 11 bases respectively, with 31 bases between them. The DNA for the CDR3 is TGTGCCAGCAGCCAACGAATATATGGGACCCTAGGTCGGCCGGAGTACTTC. It encodes CASSQRIYGTLGRPEYF.

This chain uses TRBV28 with TRBJ1-3, with D possibly TRBD1 on 5 matching bases. The V end was cut by 8 bases, the J end by 0 bases, with 20 bases between. CDR1 is MDHEN, CDR2 SYDVKM, per germline. The CDR3 extends over 17 amino acids. The CDR3, as DNA: TGTGCCAGCCGACGCCCGGGGGAGCCGCGCTCTGGAAACACCATATATTTT. Amino acid sequence: CASRRPGEPRSGNTIYF. Supplemented by reference TRBV28 and TRBJ1-3, the full variable domain reads DVKVTQSSRYLVKRTGEKVFLECVQDMDHENMFWYRQDPGLGLRLIYFSYDVKMKEKGDIPEGYSVSREKKERFSLILESASTNQTSMYLCASRRPGEPRSGNTIYFGEGSWLTVV.

The CDR3 DNA follows: TGTGCCAGCTCACCATGGAGGGGAATCGAGAACACTGAAGCTTTCTTT. Translating gives CASSPWRGIENTEAFF. V is TRBV18 and J is TRBJ1-1, with D maybe TRBD1 (5 bases). Germline V lookup: CDR1 KGHSH, CDR2 LQKENI. The CDR3 is made up of 16 amino acids. Trimming removed 2 bases from V and 1 base from J, with 14 bases in between.

The CDR3 nucleotides read TGCGCCAGCAGCTGGCCGACAGGGGGTTACACTGAAGCTTTCTTT. This translates into CASSWPTGGYTEAFF. The chain couples TRBV5-1 to TRBJ1-1, with TRBD1 matching 9 bases. From germline, CDR1 is SGHRS and CDR2 YFSETQ. The CDR3 spans 15 residues. V lost 3 bases and J lost 3; bases outside the gene matches: 6.

V is TRBV14 and J is TRBJ2-7; D is ambiguous. With 1 base removed from V and 2 bases from J, the gap between germline ends came to 9 bases. There are 14 residues in the CDR3. Germline values: CDR1 SGHDN, CDR2 FVKESK. In nucleotides, the CDR3 is TGTGCCAGCAGCCAAGGACCCGGACCCTACGAGCAGTACTTC. It specifies CASSQGPGPYEQYF.

V gene TRBV19 combines with J gene TRBJ2-7; TRBD2 is a possible D gene (5 bases). Trimming took 7 bases from V and 1 from J, leaving 17 bases between them. Per germline, CDR1 LNHDA and CDR2 SQIVND (reference sequence). The CDR3 consists of 15 residues. CDR3 coding DNA: TGTGCCAGTACCCCAAGGCTAGACTATTCCTACGAGCAGTACTTC. As protein: CASTPRLDYSYEQYF.

The chain has TRBV6-5 and TRBJ1-2; the D gene is possibly TRBD1 (5 bases). The CDR3 runs 13 residues. V was clipped by 6 bases and J by 2 bases, with 10 bases between them. Germline CDR1 reads MNHEY; CDR2 reads SVGAGI. CDR3 amino acids: CASRGTRNYGYTF. For the CDR3, the DNA is TGTGCCAGCAGGGGGACGAGGAACTATGGCTACACCTTC.

This clone was seen just once. This chain uses TRBV5-1 with TRBJ2-7, with 7 bases lining up with TRBD1. V lost 2 bases and J lost 2; bases outside the gene matches: 10. Germline loops: CDR1 SGHRS, CDR2 YFSETQ. The CDR3 runs to 16 residues. The CDR3 DNA sequence: TGCGCCAGCAGCTTTACCCCCCAGACAGGGACCTACGAGCAGTACTTC. Protein sequence: CASSFTPQTGTYEQYF.